One and the same sample provided the 7 T cell receptor beta chains below, sequenced in a study of blood T cell repertoires in COVID-19. Method: immunoSEQ multiplex PCR; TCRdb's copy keeps in-frame clones and lacks some. The sample lists 40,000 to 60,000 clones; 85% to 90% were seen once. Material: peripheral blood. The origin of the receptors is a woman older than 75 with COVID-19, enrolled during active disease.

This chain links TRBV10-3 with TRBJ1-2; tentatively, D is TRBD1 (6 bases). The CDR3 consists of 13 residues. Looked up from germline, CDR1 is ENHRY and CDR2 is SYGVKD. V lost 5 bases and J lost 4, with 11 bases in between. The DNA of the CDR3 is TGTGCCATCAGTCCACAGGGATCCTATGGCTACACCTTC. It codes for CAISPQGSYGYTF.

The V gene is TRBV11-2, the J gene TRBJ2-5, with 11 bases aligning to TRBD1. J lost 5 bases, V lost 3 bases, and 2 bases had no gene match. The CDR3 length is 14 residues. Germline V gene lookup returns CDR1 SGHAT and CDR2 FQNNGV. This CDR3 is CASSLDRGLETQYF. In DNA form, the CDR3 reads TGTGCCAGCAGCTTGGACAGGGGGCTGGAGACCCAGTACTTC. The full variable domain, rest sourced from reference TRBV11-2 and TRBJ2-5, is EAGVAQSPRYKIIEKRQSVAFWCNPISGHATLYWYQQILGQGPKLLIQFQNNGVVDDSQLPKDRFSAERLKGVDSTLKIQPAKLEDSAVYLCASSLDRGLETQYFGPGTRLLVL.

The rearrangement uses TRBV6-2 or TRBV6-3 and TRBJ1-2; TRBD1 might be the D (6 bases). Germline-derived CDR1 and CDR2 are MNHEY and SVGEGT. This CDR3 is 13 amino acids long. With 4 bases removed from V and 4 bases from J, the gap between germline ends came to 10 bases. CDR3 sequence reads: CASSSGQIYGYTF. The CDR3 nucleotides read TGTGCCAGCAGTTCGGGACAAATCTATGGCTACACCTTC.

J is TRBJ2-5 and V is TRBV5-1, with 7 bases that match TRBD2. J lost 5 bases, V lost 0 bases, and 7 bases had no gene match. The CDR3 totals 15 residues. CDR1 and CDR2 (germline): SGHRS, YFSETQ. CDR3: CASSLAWRRGETQYF. DNA of the CDR3: TGCGCCAGCAGCTTGGCCTGGCGGCGGGGGGAGACCCAGTACTTC. The entire variable domain, with the rest obtained from reference TRBV5-1 and TRBJ2-5, is as follows: KAGVTQTPRYLIKTRGQQVTLSCSPISGHRSVSWYQQTPGQGLQFLFEYFSETQRNKGNFPGRFSGRQFSNSRSEMNVSTLELGDSALYLCASSLAWRRGETQYFGPGTRLLVL.

The chain recombines TRBV19 with TRBJ1-5; D gene unclear. The CDR3 is 14 residues long. Germline V lookup: CDR1 LNHDA, CDR2 SQIVND (reference sequence). V gave up 5 bases and J gave up 2 bases, with 10 bases separating them. DNA of the CDR3: TGTGCCAGTAGTGCGGGTGCTGGCAATCAGCCCCAGCATTTT. It codes for CASSAGAGNQPQHF.

This clone was detected only once. The J gene is TRBJ1-6, the V gene TRBV6-5; D not resolved. The V gene lost 4 bases and the J gene lost 0 bases, with 7 bases spanning the gap. The CDR3 has 15 residues. Germline V CDR1 and CDR2: MNHEY, SVGAGI. In nucleotides, the CDR3 is TGTGCCAGCAGTTGGGAGAGCTCCTATAATTCACCCCTCCACTTT. Translation: CASSWESSYNSPLHF.

The chain has TRBV6-1 and TRBJ1-2; no reliable D call. Germline V gives CDR1 MNHNS, CDR2 SASEGT. This CDR3 comprises 13 residues. Trimming removed 3 bases from V and 2 bases from J, with 7 bases in between. The CDR3 loop reads CASSEHSNYGYTF. CDR3 DNA: TGTGCCAGCAGTGAGCACTCAAACTATGGCTACACCTTC.